This T cell receptor beta chain was retrieved from a study of control samples from healthy donors and cancer patients. The CDR3 sequence is 15 residues long. Trimming cost V 4 bases and J 11 bases, with 22 bases left between them. Germline V gives CDR1 SGHAT, CDR2 FQNNGV. The protocol was immunoSEQ multiplex PCR, while the TCRdb copy is restricted to in-frame clones and leaves out a portion. The sample includes over 150,000 clones, about 91% of them seen just once. The TCR originated in a woman aged 35 to 49 in good health. Source material: blood. V usage is TRBV11-2 and J usage is TRBJ2-3, with D unclear. The CDR3 region has the DNA TGTGCCAGCAGCTCCCTGACGGGTCAGGCCCTCGAGCAGTATTTT. Its protein is CASSSLTGQALEQYF.